Shown below are 2 T cell receptor beta chains from a single sample sequenced in a study of identifying expanded T cells in peripheral blood. TCRdb's copy holds only in-frame clones and misses some; the assay was immunoSEQ multiplex PCR. The table shows approximately 110,000 clones, with around 90% occurring only once. Sequenced material: blood. All receptors derive from a person between 18 and 69 years old in good health.

The chain joins TRBV7-8 to TRBJ2-7; TRBD1 aligns across 7 bases. CDR3 length: 15 residues. V was clipped by 5 bases and J by 0 bases; unmatched bases: 7. Germline assignment: CDR1 SGHVS and CDR2 FQNEAQ. This CDR3 is CASSPDRATSYEQYF. Here the CDR3 DNA reads TGTGCCAGCAGCCCCGACAGGGCCACCTCCTACGAGCAGTACTTC. The full variable domain, completed using reference TRBV7-8 and TRBJ2-7, is GAGVSQSPRYKVAKRGQDVALRCDPISGHVSLFWYQQALGQGPEFLTYFQNEAQLDKSGLPSDRFFAERPEGSVSTLKIQRTQQEDSAVYLCASSPDRATSYEQYFGPGTRLTVT.

CDR3 nucleotide sequence: TGTGCCTGGACCGCGGGACTTTACTCCTACGAGCAGTACTTC. This codes for CAWTAGLYSYEQYF. The chain joins TRBV30 to TRBJ2-7; possibly TRBD2 for D (6 bases). Trimming pared 4 bases from V and 0 bases from J, leaving 13 bases between. The germline gives CDR1 GTSNPN, CDR2 SVGIG (reference sequence). This CDR3 contains 14 residues.